One and the same sample provided the 19 T cell receptor beta chains below, sequenced in a study of T cell repertoires in cytomegalovirus infection. TCRdb redid the calling of the reads with MiXCR, one entry per CDR3 protein. Of hundreds of thousands of distinct CDR3 sequences listed, less than 25% are singletons. Sequencing was carried out using CD8+ T cells from PBMCs. The receptors here all came from a human donor in good health (CMV status not recorded). Some clones in this sample may be carry-over from other donors' samples.

This clonotype has more than one count but fewer than ten. This chain connects TRBV3-1 to TRBJ2-1; 11 nucleotides line up with TRBD1. This CDR3 has 20 amino acids. CDR1 and CDR2 (germline): LGHDT, YNNKEL (reference sequence). The J segment lost 0 bases and the V segment lost 2 bases, leaving 12 bases of the junction unmatched. The CDR3 sequence: CASSQLPGQGGKISYNEQFF. CDR3 nucleotides: TGTGCCAGCAGCCAACTTCCGGGACAGGGGGGGAAAATCTCCTACAATGAGCAGTTCTTC.

V is TRBV10-3 and J is TRBJ2-1, with D possibly TRBD1 on 5 matching bases. CDR3 size: 16 residues. CDR1 ENHRY and CDR2 SYGVKD come from the germline V gene. The ends were cut back, 2 bases at V and 2 bases at J, with 13 bases in the middle. In nucleotides, the CDR3 is TGTGCCATCAGTGAGGCGATGGCAGGGCCCTACAATGAGCAGTTCTTC. Amino acids: CAISEAMAGPYNEQFF.

A word on this clonotype: One base away lies a much larger clone, so this may be a sequencing read error. The chain is built from TRBV7-2 and TRBJ2-7, with D possibly TRBD2 on 5 matching bases. This CDR3 spans 13 amino acids. Deletions cut 5 bases from V and 4 bases from J, with 12 bases between. The germline gives CDR1 SGHTA, CDR2 FQGNSA. Here the CDR3 reads CTSSGRGVYEQYF. In DNA form, the CDR3 reads TGTACCAGCAGCGGCCGGGGTGTTTACGAGCAGTACTTC.

The chain has TRBV10-3 and TRBJ1-6; unclear D gene. Trimming took 4 bases from V and 3 from J, leaving 10 bases between them. Germline assignment: CDR1 ENHRY and CDR2 SYGVKD. The length of the CDR3 is 15 residues. CDR3 residues: CAISADGVYNSPLHF. CDR3 DNA: TGTGCCATCAGTGCGGACGGGGTCTATAATTCACCCCTCCACTTT.

This clonotype has just a few counts. The chain recombines TRBV6-2 or TRBV6-3 with TRBJ2-7; D gene unclear. The CDR3 is 13 residues long. Germline V CDR1 and CDR2: MNHEY, SVGEGT. Trimming took 2 bases from V and 5 from J, leaving 10 bases between them. The CDR3 nucleotides are TGTGCCAGCAGTTACCCTCTAGGAAACGAGCAGTACGTC. This translates into CASSYPLGNEQYV.

This chain connects TRBV6-5 to TRBJ2-7, with TRBD1 identical over 8 bases. With V trimmed by 6 bases and J by 11 bases, 12 bases remained unmatched. The V gene's germline CDR1 is MNHEY and CDR2 SVGAGI. The CDR3 has 13 amino acids. CDR3 DNA sequence: TGTGCCAGCAGCCCTTACGTGACAGGGGAAGAGTACGTC. Translating it yields CASSPYVTGEEYV.

Notes on this clonotype: Since no conserved phenylalanine or tryptophan closes the CDR3, a read error is the likely cause. The J gene is TRBJ2-2, the V gene TRBV6-2 or TRBV6-3, with D hard to call. CDR3 length: 13 amino acids. Germline CDR1 is MNHEY and CDR2 is SVGEGT. The V end lost 9 bases, the J end lost 0 bases, and 8 bases lay between the germline ends. CDR3 in DNA: TGTGCCAGTAGCCGGACGAACACCGGGGAGCTGTTTTCT. Amino acid sequence: CASSRTNTGELFS.

This clonotype was observed at least ten times. The chain employs TRBV7-2 and TRBJ2-1; TRBD1 matches 11 bases. V lost 5 bases and J lost 9; bases outside the gene matches: 9. The CDR3 is 15 amino acids. Germline V gives CDR1 SGHTA, CDR2 FQGNSA. CDR3 sequence reads: CASSPWTGGRGEQFF. The CDR3 bases are TGTGCCAGCAGCCCCTGGACAGGGGGCAGGGGTGAGCAGTTCTTC.

V gene TRBV7-9 combines with J gene TRBJ1-1, with D possibly TRBD1 on 6 matching bases. Trimming took off 11 bases at V and 2 bases at J, with 18 bases between the two ends. The CDR3 is 14 residues long. Per the germline V gene, CDR1 is SEHNR and CDR2 is FQNEAQ (reference sequence). In DNA, the CDR3 is TGTGCCCTCCTTACGACAGGACCAAACACTGAAGCTTTCTTT. Its translation: CALLTTGPNTEAFF.

This clonotype turned up a few times. The chain is built from TRBV4-1 and TRBJ1-1, with D unclear. There are 13 residues in the CDR3. Trimming took off 3 bases at V and 2 bases at J, with 7 bases between the two ends. CDR1 MGHRA and CDR2 YSYEKL come from the germline V gene. The CDR3 sequence is CASSQDDNTEAFF. CDR3 nucleotide sequence: TGCGCCAGCAGCCAGGACGACAACACTGAAGCTTTCTTT.

In its sample, this clonotype was seen many times. The chain recombines TRBV6-5 with TRBJ2-1; a weak D match, TRBD2 (5 bases). V lost 0 bases and J lost 1, with 13 bases in between. The germline V gene has CDR1 MNHEY and CDR2 SVGAGI. The CDR3 is 17 residues long. CDR3 region: CASSYSPGGGSYNEQFF. In nucleotides, the CDR3 is TGTGCCAGCAGTTACTCCCCAGGAGGAGGTTCCTACAATGAGCAGTTCTTC.

This clonotype was seen ten or more times. This chain links TRBV7-3 with TRBJ2-1; D is possibly TRBD2 (6 bases). CDR1 SGHTA and CDR2 FQGTGA come from the germline V gene. The V gene lost 4 bases and the J gene lost 7 bases, with 17 bases spanning the gap. This CDR3 has 15 amino acids. The CDR3 loop reads CASSSPTGLWNEQFF. Here the CDR3 DNA reads TGTGCCAGCAGCTCCCCCACGGGACTGTGGAATGAGCAGTTCTTC. Complete variable domain (other parts from reference TRBV7-3 and TRBJ2-1): GAGVSQTPSNKVTEKGKYVELRCDPISGHTALYWYRQSLGQGPEFLIYFQGTGAADDSGLPNDRFFAVRPEGSVSTLKIQRTERGDSAVYLCASSSPTGLWNEQFFGPGTRLTVL.

Ten or more counts support this clonotype. V gene TRBV10-1 combines with J gene TRBJ2-7, with D uncertain. Germline CDR1 is WNHNN and CDR2 is SYGVQD (reference sequence). Trimming stripped 0 bases from V and 3 bases from J, with 9 bases between. The CDR3 has 14 residues. The CDR3 sequence: CASSESVGGYEQYF. CDR3 bases: TGCGCCAGCAGTGAGTCGGTCGGCGGCTACGAGCAGTACTTC.

This clonotype showed up many times. In DNA form, the CDR3 reads TGTGCCAGCAGCAACCGGGACAGGGTGCACACCGGGGAGCTGTTTTTT. Its protein product is CASSNRDRVHTGELFF. The V and J genes are TRBV14 and TRBJ2-2; TRBD1 matches 9 bases. CDR1 and CDR2 from the germline V gene are SGHDN and FVKESK. CDR3 size: 16 residues. V shed 5 bases and J 3 bases; nucleotides not matched to a gene: 7.

The chain carries TRBV20-1 and TRBJ2-7; 16 bases are shared with TRBD2. V gave up 4 bases and J gave up 2 bases; unmatched junction bases: 2. The germline V gene encodes CDR1 DFQATT and CDR2 SNEGSKA (reference sequence). This CDR3 has 15 residues. CDR3 region: CSATGTSGGAYEQYF. In DNA, the CDR3 is TGCAGTGCTACCGGGACTAGCGGGGGGGCCTACGAGCAGTACTTC.

With regard to this clonotype: With a much larger clone just one base away, this may be a read error. The chain combines TRBV7-2 with TRBJ2-1; D might be TRBD1 (6 bases). CDR1 and CDR2 from the germline V gene are SGHTA and FQGNSA. The V gene lost 5 bases and the J gene lost 3 bases, with 14 bases spanning the gap. CDR3 length: 15 amino acids. The CDR3 bases are TGTGCCAGCAGCCCCACGGGACAAGACTACAATGAGCAGTTCTTC. It yields the protein CASSPTGQDYNEQFF. The whole variable domain, filled in from reference TRBV7-2 and TRBJ2-1, reads GAGVSQSPSNKVTEKGKDVELRCDPISGHTALYWYRQSLGQGLEFLIYFQGNSAPDKSGLPSDRFSAERTGGSVSTLTIQRTQQEDSAVYLCASSPTGQDYNEQFFGPGTRLTVL.

As for this clonotype: At one end the junction does not follow the germline gene, possibly because of a read error. The chain is built from TRBV28 and TRBJ2-3; maybe TRBD2 (7 bases). Germline CDR1 MDHEN, CDR2 SYDVKM. CDR3 length: 15 residues. This CDR3 reads CASSFFAGATDTKYF. The CDR3 nucleotides are TGTGCCAGCAGTTTTTTTGCGGGGGCCACAGATACGAAGTATTTT.

Concerning this clonotype itself: Since a much larger clone is just one base distant, this may be a read error. The chain couples TRBV6-2 or TRBV6-3 to TRBJ1-1; perhaps TRBD1 as D (6 bases). V was shortened by 2 bases and J by 0 bases, with 7 bases between the two germline ends. Germline V gives CDR1 MNHEY, CDR2 SVGEGT. The CDR3 is 14 residues long. In DNA form, the CDR3 reads TGTGCCAGCAGTTACGCAGGGGTGAACACTGAAGCTTTCTTT. Translating it yields CASSYAGVNTEAFF.

This clonotype was seen many times. The chain has TRBV7-8 and TRBJ1-2; D gene unclear. V lost 6 bases, J lost 7 bases, and 12 bases lay in between. The CDR3 is 12 amino acids. Germline V gene sequence: CDR1 SGHVS, CDR2 FQNEAQ. CDR3 region: CASRPDKGGYTF. In DNA, the CDR3 is TGTGCCAGCAGACCCGACAAGGGTGGCTACACCTTC.